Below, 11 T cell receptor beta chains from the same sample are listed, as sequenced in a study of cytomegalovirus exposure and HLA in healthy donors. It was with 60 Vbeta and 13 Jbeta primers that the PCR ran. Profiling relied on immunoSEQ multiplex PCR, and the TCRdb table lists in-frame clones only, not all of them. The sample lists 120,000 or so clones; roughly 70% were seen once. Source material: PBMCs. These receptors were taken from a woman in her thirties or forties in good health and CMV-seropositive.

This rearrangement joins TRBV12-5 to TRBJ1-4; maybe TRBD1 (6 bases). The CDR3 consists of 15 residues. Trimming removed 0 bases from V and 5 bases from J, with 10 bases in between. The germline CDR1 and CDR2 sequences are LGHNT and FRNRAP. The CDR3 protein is CASGLVTGFNEKLFF. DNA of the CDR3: TGTGCTAGTGGTTTGGTCACAGGGTTCAATGAAAAACTGTTTTTT.

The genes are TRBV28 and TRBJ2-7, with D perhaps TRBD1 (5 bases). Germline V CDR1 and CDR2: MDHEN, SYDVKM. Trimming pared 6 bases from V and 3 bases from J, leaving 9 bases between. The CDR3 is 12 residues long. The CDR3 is CASRATGYEQYF. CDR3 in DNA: TGTGCCAGCAGAGCCACAGGCTACGAGCAGTACTTC.

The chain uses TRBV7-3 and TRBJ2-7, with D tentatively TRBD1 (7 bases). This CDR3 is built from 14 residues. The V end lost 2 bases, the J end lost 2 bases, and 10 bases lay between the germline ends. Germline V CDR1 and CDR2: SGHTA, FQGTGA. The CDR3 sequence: CASSLQGGTYEQYF. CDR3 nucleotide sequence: TGTGCCAGCAGCTTACAGGGGGGAACCTACGAGCAGTACTTC. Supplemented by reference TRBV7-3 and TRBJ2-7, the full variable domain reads GAGVSQTPSNKVTEKGKYVELRCDPISGHTALYWYRQSLGQGPEFLIYFQGTGAADDSGLPNDRFFAVRPEGSVSTLKIQRTERGDSAVYLCASSLQGGTYEQYFGPGTRLTVT.

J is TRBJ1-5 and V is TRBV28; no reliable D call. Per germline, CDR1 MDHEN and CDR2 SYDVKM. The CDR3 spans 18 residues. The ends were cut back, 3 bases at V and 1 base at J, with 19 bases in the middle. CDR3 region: CASSFPTDSVVSNQPQHF. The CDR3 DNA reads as TGTGCCAGCAGTTTTCCCACCGACTCAGTGGTGAGCAATCAGCCCCAGCATTTT.

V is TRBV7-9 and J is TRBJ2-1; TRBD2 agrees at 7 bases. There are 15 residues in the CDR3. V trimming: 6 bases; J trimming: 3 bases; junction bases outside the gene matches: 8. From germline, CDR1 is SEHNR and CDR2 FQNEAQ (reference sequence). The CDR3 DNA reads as TGTGCCAGCAGGCTAGTGGGAGGGAGCTACAATGAGCAGTTCTTC. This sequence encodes CASRLVGGSYNEQFF.

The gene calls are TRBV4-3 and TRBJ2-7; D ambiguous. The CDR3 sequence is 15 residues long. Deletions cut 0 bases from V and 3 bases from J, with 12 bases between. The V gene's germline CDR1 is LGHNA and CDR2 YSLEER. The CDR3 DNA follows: TGCGCCAGCAGCCAAGATTCAGCAGGAAACTACGAGCAGTACTTC. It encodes CASSQDSAGNYEQYF.

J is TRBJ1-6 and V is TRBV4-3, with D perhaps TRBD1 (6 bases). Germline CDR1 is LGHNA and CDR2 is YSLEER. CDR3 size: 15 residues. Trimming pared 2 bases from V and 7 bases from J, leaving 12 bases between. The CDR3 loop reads CASSQPQGKNSPLHF. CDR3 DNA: TGCGCCAGCAGCCAACCACAGGGCAAGAATTCACCCCTCCACTTT.

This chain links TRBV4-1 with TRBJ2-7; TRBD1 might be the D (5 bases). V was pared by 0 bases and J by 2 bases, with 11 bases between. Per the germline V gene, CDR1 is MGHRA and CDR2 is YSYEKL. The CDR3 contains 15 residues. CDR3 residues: CASSQEGLGPYEQYF. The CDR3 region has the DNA TGCGCCAGCAGCCAAGAAGGGCTGGGGCCCTACGAGCAGTACTTC.

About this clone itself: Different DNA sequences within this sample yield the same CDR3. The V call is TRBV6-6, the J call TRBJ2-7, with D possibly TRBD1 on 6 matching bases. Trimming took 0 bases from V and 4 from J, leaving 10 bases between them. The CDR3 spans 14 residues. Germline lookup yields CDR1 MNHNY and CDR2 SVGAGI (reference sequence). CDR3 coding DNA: TGTGCCAGCAGTTACTCACAGGGTAAATACGAGCAGTACTTC. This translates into CASSYSQGKYEQYF.

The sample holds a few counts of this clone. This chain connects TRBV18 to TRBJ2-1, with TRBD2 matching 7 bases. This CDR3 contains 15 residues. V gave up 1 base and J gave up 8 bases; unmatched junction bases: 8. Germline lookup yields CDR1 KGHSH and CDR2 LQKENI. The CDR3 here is CASSPRAGARDEQFF. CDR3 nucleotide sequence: TGTGCCAGCTCACCACGGGCGGGAGCCAGGGATGAGCAGTTCTTC.

CDR3 residues: CASSNTGNGNTIYF. The CDR3 DNA is TGTGCCAGCAGCAACACAGGGAATGGAAACACCATATATTTT. The V and J genes are TRBV27 and TRBJ1-3; D is possibly TRBD1 (6 bases). Trimming left V 6 bases short and J 3 bases short, with 12 bases between. CDR3 length equals 14 residues. Germline-derived CDR1 and CDR2 are MNHEY and SMNVEV (reference sequence).